This TCR beta chain originates from a study of identical twins. Study-wide points: Cord blood beta clonotypes present at high abundance carried fewer insertions; no such pattern appeared in memory repertoires. Zero-insertion findings could be partly confounded by invariant cells (MAIT and iNKT cells). Excess low generation probability was seen in twin-shared out-of-frame alpha sequences.

In regard to this clonotype: The antigen remains undetermined.

The CDR3 contains 15 residues. V lost 1 base, J lost 5 bases, and 4 bases stayed unmatched. Germline values: CDR1 LGHDT, CDR2 YNNKEL (reference sequence). Unique molecular identifiers were present on the cDNA, which also gained a universal primer site by template switching. Each CDR3 protein is one row after TCRdb ran MiXCR on the 5' RACE reads. The sample carries roughly 630,000 distinct CDR3 sequences, about 7.1% recorded once. The data also belong to a second study, concerning yellow fever vaccine responses in identical twins.

Sequences were obtained from PBMCs. The genes are TRBV3-1 and TRBJ2-2, with 7 bases identical to TRBD2. The receptor comes from a woman between 18 and 29 years old in good health. CDR3: CASSQGSGFTGELFF. As DNA, the CDR3 is TGTGCCAGCAGCCAAGGTAGCGGGTTTACCGGGGAGCTGTTTTTT.